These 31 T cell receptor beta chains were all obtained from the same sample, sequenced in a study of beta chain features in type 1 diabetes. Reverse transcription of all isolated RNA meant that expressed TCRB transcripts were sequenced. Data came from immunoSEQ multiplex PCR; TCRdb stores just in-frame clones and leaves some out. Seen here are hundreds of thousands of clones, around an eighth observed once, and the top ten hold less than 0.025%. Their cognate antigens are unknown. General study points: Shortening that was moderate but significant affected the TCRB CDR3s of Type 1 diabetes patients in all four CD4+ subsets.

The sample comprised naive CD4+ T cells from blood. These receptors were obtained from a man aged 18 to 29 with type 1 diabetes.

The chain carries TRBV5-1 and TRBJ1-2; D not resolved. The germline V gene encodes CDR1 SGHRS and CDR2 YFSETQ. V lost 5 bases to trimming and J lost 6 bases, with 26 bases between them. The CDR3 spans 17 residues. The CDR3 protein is CASSSAGSHFPSDGYTF. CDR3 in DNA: TGCGCCAGCAGTTCGGCCGGGTCCCACTTTCCCTCGGATGGCTACACCTTC. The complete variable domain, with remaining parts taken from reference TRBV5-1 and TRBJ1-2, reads KAGVTQTPRYLIKTRGQQVTLSCSPISGHRSVSWYQQTPGQGLQFLFEYFSETQRNKGNFPGRFSGRQFSNSRSEMNVSTLELGDSALYLCASSSAGSHFPSDGYTFGSGTRLTVV.

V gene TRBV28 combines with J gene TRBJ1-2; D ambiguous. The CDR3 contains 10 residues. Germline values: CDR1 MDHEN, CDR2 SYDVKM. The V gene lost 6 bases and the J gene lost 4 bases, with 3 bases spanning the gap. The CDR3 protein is CASRSYGYTF. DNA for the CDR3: TGTGCCAGCAGGTCCTATGGCTACACCTTC.

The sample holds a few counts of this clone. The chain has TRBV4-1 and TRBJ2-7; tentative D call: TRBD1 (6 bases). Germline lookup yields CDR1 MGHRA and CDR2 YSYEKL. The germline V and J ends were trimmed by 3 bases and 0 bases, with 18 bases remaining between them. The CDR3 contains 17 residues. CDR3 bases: TGCGCCAGCAGCCATTCCCGGGACACCCGTCCCTCCTACGAGCAGTACTTC. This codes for CASSHSRDTRPSYEQYF.

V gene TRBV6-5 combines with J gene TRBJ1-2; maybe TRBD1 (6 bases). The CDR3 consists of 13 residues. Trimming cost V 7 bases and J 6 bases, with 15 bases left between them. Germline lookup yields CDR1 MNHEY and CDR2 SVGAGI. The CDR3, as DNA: TGTGCCAGCACACAGGGAGATAGTCATGGCTACACCTTC. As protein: CASTQGDSHGYTF.

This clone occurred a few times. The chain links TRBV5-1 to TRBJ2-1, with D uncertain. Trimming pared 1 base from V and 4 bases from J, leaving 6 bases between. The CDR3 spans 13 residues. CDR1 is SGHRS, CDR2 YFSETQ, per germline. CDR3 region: CASSLLGYNEQFF. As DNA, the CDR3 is TGCGCCAGCAGCTTGCTGGGTTACAATGAGCAGTTCTTC.

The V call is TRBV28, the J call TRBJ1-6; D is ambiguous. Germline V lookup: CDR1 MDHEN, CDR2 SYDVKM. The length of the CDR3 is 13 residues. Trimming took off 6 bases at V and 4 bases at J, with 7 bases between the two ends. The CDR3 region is CASRGGYNSPLHF. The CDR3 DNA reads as TGTGCCAGCAGGGGAGGGTATAATTCACCCCTCCACTTT.

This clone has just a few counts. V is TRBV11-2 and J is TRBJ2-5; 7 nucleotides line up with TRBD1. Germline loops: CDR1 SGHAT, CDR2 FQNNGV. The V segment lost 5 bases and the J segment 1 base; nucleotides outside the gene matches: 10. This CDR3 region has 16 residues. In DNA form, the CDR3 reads TGTGCCAGCAGCCCAAACAGGGGTGGTGGCCAAGAGACCCAGTACTTC. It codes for CASSPNRGGGQETQYF.

CDR3 sequence reads: CASSLGDAGGGSYNEQFF. CDR3 in DNA: TGTGCCAGCAGCTTAGGGGATGCGGGCGGGGGGTCATACAATGAGCAGTTCTTC. The chain joins TRBV7-2 to TRBJ2-1; 8 positions match TRBD2. Trimming took 1 base from V and 4 from J; bases not matched to a gene: 12. Germline lookup yields CDR1 SGHTA and CDR2 FQGNSA. The CDR3 has 18 residues.

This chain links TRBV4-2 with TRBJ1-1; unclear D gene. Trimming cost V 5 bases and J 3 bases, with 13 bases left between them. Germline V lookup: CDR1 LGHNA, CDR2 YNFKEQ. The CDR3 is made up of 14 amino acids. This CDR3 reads CASSDIGRDTEAFF. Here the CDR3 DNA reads TGTGCCAGCAGCGATATAGGGCGGGACACTGAAGCTTTCTTT.

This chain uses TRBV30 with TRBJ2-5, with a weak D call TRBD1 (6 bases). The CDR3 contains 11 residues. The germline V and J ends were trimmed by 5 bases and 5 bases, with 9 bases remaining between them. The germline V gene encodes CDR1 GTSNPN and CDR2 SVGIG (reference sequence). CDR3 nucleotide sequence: TGTGCCTGGGGGACAACTGAGACCCAGTACTTC. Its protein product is CAWGTTETQYF.

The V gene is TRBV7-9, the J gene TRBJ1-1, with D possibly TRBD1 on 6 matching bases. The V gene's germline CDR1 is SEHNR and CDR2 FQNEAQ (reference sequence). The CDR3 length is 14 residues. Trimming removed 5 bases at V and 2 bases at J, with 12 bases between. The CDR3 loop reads CASSPGQFNTEAFF. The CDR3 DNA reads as TGTGCCAGCAGCCCCGGACAGTTCAACACTGAAGCTTTCTTT.

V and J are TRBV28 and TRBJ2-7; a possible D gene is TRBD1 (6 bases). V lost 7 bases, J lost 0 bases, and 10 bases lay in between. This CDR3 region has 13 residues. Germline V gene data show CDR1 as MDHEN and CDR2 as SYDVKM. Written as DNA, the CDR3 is TGTGCCAGCATTCAGGGGAGCTCCTACGAGCAGTACTTC. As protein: CASIQGSSYEQYF.

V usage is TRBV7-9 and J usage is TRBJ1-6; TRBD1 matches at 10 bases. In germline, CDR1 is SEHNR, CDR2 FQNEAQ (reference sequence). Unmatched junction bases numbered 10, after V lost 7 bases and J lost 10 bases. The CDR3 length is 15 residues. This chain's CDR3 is CASTSTGTGASPLHF. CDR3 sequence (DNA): TGTGCCAGCACCAGCACCGGGACAGGGGCCTCACCCCTCCACTTT.

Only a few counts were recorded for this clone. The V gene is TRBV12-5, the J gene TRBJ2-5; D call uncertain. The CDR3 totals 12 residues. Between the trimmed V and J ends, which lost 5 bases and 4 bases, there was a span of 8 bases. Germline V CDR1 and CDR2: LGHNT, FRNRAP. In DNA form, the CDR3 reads TGTGCTAGTGGTCCGGCCCGAGAGACCCAGTACTTC. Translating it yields CASGPARETQYF.

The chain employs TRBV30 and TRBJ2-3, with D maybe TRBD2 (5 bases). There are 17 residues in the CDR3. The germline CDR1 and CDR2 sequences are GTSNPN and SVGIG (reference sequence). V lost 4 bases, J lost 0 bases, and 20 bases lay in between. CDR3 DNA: TGTGCCTGGACCACCGGTGGAGCGGATACTAGCACAGATACGCAGTATTTT. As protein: CAWTTGGADTSTDTQYF.

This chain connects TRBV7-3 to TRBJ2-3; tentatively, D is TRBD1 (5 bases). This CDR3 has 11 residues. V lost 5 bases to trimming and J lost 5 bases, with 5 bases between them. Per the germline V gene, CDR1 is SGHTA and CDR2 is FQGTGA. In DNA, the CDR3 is TGTGCCAGCAGCCAGGGAGATACGCAGTATTTT. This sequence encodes CASSQGDTQYF.

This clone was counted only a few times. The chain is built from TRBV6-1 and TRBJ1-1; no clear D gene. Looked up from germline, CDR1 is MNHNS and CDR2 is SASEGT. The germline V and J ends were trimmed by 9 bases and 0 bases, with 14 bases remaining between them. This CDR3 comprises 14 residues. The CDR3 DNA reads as TGTGCCAGTGACGTGCTTACCATGAACACTGAAGCTTTCTTT. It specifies CASDVLTMNTEAFF.

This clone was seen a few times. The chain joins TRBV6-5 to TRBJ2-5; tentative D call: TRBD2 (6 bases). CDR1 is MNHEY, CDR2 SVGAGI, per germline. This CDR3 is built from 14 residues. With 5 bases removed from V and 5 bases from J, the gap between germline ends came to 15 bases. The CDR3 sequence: CASSEDGGWETQYF. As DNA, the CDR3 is TGTGCCAGCAGTGAAGACGGGGGATGGGAGACCCAGTACTTC.

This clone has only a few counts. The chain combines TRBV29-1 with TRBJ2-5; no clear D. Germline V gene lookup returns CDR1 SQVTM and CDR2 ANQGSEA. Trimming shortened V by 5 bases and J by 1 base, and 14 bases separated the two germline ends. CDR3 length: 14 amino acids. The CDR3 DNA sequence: TGCAGCGTTTACGAGTCAACCAGCCAAGAGACCCAGTACTTC. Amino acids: CSVYESTSQETQYF.

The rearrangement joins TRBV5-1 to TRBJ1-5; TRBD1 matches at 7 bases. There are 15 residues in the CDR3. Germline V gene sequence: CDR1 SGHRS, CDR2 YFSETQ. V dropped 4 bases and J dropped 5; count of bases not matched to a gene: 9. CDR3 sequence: CASSLTGEGYQPQHF. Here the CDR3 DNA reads TGCGCCAGCAGCCTTACAGGGGAGGGTTATCAGCCCCAGCATTTT.

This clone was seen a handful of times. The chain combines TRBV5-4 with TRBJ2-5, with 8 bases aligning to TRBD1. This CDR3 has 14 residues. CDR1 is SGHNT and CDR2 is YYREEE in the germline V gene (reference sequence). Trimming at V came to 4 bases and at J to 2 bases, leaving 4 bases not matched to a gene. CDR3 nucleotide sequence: TGTGCCAGCAGCCTCCGGGACAGGCAAGAGACCCAGTACTTC. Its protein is CASSLRDRQETQYF.

The DNA of the CDR3 is TGTGCCAGCAGCTTTAGCGGGGGGACAGATACGCAGTATTTT. It yields the protein CASSFSGGTDTQYF. The gene calls are TRBV7-2 and TRBJ2-3; 10 bases are a match to TRBD2. J was trimmed by 3 bases and V by 3 bases; bases with no gene match: 0. Per germline, CDR1 SGHTA and CDR2 FQGNSA. The CDR3 extends over 14 amino acids. Filled out from reference TRBV7-2 and TRBJ2-3, the complete variable domain reads GAGVSQSPSNKVTEKGKDVELRCDPISGHTALYWYRQSLGQGLEFLIYFQGNSAPDKSGLPSDRFSAERTGGSVSTLTIQRTQQEDSAVYLCASSFSGGTDTQYFGPGTRLTVL.

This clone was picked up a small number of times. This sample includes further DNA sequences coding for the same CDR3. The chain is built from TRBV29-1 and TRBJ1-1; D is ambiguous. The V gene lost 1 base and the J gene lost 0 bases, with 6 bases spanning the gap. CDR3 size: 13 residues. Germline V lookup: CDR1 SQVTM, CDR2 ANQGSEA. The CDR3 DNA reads TGCAGCGTTGAAGGGCGGATGAACACTGAAGCTTTCTTT. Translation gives CSVEGRMNTEAFF.

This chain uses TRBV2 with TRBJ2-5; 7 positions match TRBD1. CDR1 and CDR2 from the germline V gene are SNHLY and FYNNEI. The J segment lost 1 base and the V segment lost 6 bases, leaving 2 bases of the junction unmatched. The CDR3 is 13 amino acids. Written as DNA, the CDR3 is TGTGCCAGCAGCTGGGACAGCCAAGAGACCCAGTACTTC. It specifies CASSWDSQETQYF.

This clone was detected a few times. CDR3 DNA sequence: TGTGCCAGCACCACTGGGGGGGTCGGGCCCTACGAGCAGTACTTC. It codes for CASTTGGVGPYEQYF. The V gene is TRBV28, the J gene TRBJ2-7; TRBD2 aligns across 7 bases. The CDR3 has 15 amino acids. The V gene's germline CDR1 is MDHEN and CDR2 SYDVKM. The J segment lost 2 bases and the V segment lost 7 bases, leaving 11 bases of the junction unmatched.

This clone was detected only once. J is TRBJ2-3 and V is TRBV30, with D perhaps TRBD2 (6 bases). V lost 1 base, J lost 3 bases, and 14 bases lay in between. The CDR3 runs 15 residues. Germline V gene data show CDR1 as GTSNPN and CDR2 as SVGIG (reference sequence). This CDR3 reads CAWSGASDMTDTQYF. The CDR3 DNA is TGTGCCTGGAGTGGGGCTAGCGATATGACAGATACGCAGTATTTT.

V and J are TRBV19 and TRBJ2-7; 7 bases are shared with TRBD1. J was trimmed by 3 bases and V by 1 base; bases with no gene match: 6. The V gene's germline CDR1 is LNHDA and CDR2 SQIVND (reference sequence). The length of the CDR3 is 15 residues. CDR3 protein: CASSIVTGPYYEQYF. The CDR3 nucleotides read TGTGCCAGTAGTATAGTGACAGGGCCTTACTACGAGCAGTACTTC.

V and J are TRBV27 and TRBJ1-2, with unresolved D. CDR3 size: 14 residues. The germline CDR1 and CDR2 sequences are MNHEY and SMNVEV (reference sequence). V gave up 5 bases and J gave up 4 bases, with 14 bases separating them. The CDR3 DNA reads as TGTGCCAGCAGTGCACAGAGACCATCCTATGGCTACACCTTC. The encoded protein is CASSAQRPSYGYTF.

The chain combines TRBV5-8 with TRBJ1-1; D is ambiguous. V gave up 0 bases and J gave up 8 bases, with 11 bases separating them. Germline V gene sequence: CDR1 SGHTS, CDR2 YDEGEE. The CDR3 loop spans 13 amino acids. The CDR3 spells CASSLVSWEEAFF. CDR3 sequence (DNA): TGTGCCAGCAGCTTGGTATCGTGGGAGGAAGCTTTCTTT. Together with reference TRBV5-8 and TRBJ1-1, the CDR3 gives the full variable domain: EAGVTQSPTHLIKTRGQQATLRCSPISGHTSVYWYQQALGLGLQFLLWYDEGEERNRGNFPPRFSGRQFPNYSSELNVNALELEDSALYLCASSLVSWEEAFFGQGTRLTVV.

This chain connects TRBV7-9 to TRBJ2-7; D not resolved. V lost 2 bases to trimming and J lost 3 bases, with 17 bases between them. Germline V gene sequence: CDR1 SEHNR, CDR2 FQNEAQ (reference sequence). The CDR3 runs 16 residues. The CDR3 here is CASSLSPGQAFYEQYF. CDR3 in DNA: TGTGCCAGCAGCTTATCTCCCGGCCAGGCATTCTACGAGCAGTACTTC.

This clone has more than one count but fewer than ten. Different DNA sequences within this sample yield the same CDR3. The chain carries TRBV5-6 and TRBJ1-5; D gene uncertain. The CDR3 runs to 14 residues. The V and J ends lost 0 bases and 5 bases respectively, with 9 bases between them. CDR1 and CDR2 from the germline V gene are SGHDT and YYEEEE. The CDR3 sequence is CASSLGQRDQPQHF. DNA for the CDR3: TGTGCCAGCAGCTTGGGTCAGCGGGATCAGCCCCAGCATTTT.